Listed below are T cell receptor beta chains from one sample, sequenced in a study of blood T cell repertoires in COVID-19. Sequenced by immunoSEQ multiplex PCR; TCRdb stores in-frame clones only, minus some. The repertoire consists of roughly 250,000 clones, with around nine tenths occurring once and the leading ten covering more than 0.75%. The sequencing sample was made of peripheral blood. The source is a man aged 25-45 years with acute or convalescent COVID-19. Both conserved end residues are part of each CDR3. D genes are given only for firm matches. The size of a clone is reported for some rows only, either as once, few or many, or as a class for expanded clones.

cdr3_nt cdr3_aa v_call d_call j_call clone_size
TGTGCCAGCAGTTTAGGAAGGGGGCGAACTAATGAAAAACTGTTTTTT CASSLGRGRTNEKLFF TRBV27 TRBD1 TRBJ1-4 .
TGCGCCAGCAGCCTATTAAAAGAGGGGGCTGAAGCTTTCTTT CASSLLKEGAEAFF TRBV5-1 . TRBJ1-1 .
TGTGCCTGGAGTGTTGCGGGGCTCAATTCACCCCTCCACTTT CAWSVAGLNSPLHF TRBV30 . TRBJ1-6 .
TGTGCCAGCAATCTGGGACTAGCGGGGGTCAATGAGCAGTTCTTC CASNLGLAGVNEQFF TRBV6-5 TRBD2 TRBJ2-1 .
TGTGCCAGCAGCACGGGACAGGGAGAGTATGGCTACACCTTC CASSTGQGEYGYTF TRBV3-1/TRBV3-2 TRBD1 TRBJ1-2 .
TGTGCCAGCAGAGGCGGATACAGGGAGGGGTATGGCTACACCTTC CASRGGYREGYGYTF TRBV4-2 . TRBJ1-2 once
TGTGCCAGCAAAATCCACGGCTCTGGAAACACCATATATTTT CASKIHGSGNTIYF TRBV28 . TRBJ1-3 .
TGTGCCACCGGACAGGGGGCGAACACTGAAGCTTTCTTT CATGQGANTEAFF TRBV10-3 TRBD1 TRBJ1-1 .
TGTGCCAGTAGTCCGACAGTTTTCTATGGCTACACCTTC CASSPTVFYGYTF TRBV19 . TRBJ1-2 .
TGTGCCAGCAGTTCTAGCGGGGGGGCATGGAATGAGCAGTTCTTC CASSSSGGAWNEQFF TRBV7-9 TRBD2 TRBJ2-1 .
TGTGCCAGCAGCGGCGGGACAGAAGTTTACTATGGCTACACCTTC CASSGGTEVYYGYTF TRBV9 TRBD1 TRBJ1-2 .
TGTGCCAGCACCCTAGCGGGGGGCTCCTACAATGAGCAGTTCTTC CASTLAGGSYNEQFF TRBV2 TRBD2 TRBJ2-1 .
TGTGCCAGCAGACAGCCTACCGGGGAGCTGTTTTTT CASRQPTGELFF TRBV28 . TRBJ2-2 few
TGTGCCAGCAGCTTAGCGGTGGTGGGGGGGGCTGAGTTCTTC CASSLAVVGGAEFF TRBV7-2 . TRBJ2-1 .
TGTGCCAGCACTATTGACAGTACCGCCGGCGAGCTGTTTTTT CASTIDSTAGELFF TRBV2 . TRBJ2-2 .
TGTGCCAGCAGTTCCCGTACGTTGACAGGTGGGACTGAAGCTTTCTTT CASSSRTLTGGTEAFF TRBV3-1/TRBV3-2 . TRBJ1-1 once
TGTGCCAGCAGCTCGCAACTAGCGGACCGCAGGGATACGCAGTATTTT CASSSQLADRRDTQYF TRBV7-9 TRBD2 TRBJ2-3 .
TGTGCCAGCAGCTCCGGTGGTGCAGGGGACGGAGGAGCTTTCTTT CASSSGGAGDGGAFF TRBV6-6 . TRBJ1-1 .
TGTGCCACCAGCAGAGGACAAGTGGACTCCTACGAGCAGTACTTC CATSRGQVDSYEQYF TRBV15 . TRBJ2-7 .
TGTGCCAGCAGCTTAGATGAGGCCCGCGAGATTTTGTTCTTC CASSLDEAREILFF TRBV11-2 . TRBJ2-1 once
TGTGCCAGTAGTATTATGCGGGGCACTGAAGCTTTCTTT CASSIMRGTEAFF TRBV19 . TRBJ1-1 .
TGTGCCAGCAGTGGTCCGGAATTGACAATGAACACTGAAGCTTTCTTT CASSGPELTMNTEAFF TRBV6-1 . TRBJ1-1 .
TGTGCCAGCAGCTTGGGGGTCGTCCGGGACAGGATTTTCTATGGCTACACCTTC CASSLGVVRDRIFYGYTF TRBV5-8 TRBD1 TRBJ1-2 .
TGTGCCAGCAAATTGGAGGGGCTCTACGAGCAGTACTTC CASKLEGLYEQYF TRBV6-6 . TRBJ2-7 .
TGTGCCAGCAGTTGGGGGACAGGATATTCCTACGAGCAGTACTTC CASSWGTGYSYEQYF TRBV27 TRBD1 TRBJ2-7 .
TGTGCCAGCAGTATACCTGGGACAGGGAATTCACCCCTCCACTTT CASSIPGTGNSPLHF TRBV28 TRBD1 TRBJ1-6 once
TGTGCCAGCAGACAGACTAGCGGGAGTTACGAGCAGTACTTC CASRQTSGSYEQYF TRBV5-6 TRBD2 TRBJ2-7 .
TGTGCCTGGAGTGTACCACAGCACTCATACCCTATGAACACTGAAGCTTTCTTT CAWSVPQHSYPMNTEAFF TRBV30 . TRBJ1-1 .
TGCGCCAGCAGCTTGGAGGGCCTACGAAGGGGGGGCTACACCTTC CASSLEGLRRGGYTF TRBV5-1 . TRBJ1-2 .
TGTGCCAGCAGCGTGCCAGGTTACAATGAGCAGTTCTTC CASSVPGYNEQFF TRBV9 . TRBJ2-1 .
TGTGCCAGCTCACCAAAGACAGGGAAGCTATACGAGCAGTACTTC CASSPKTGKLYEQYF TRBV18 TRBD1 TRBJ2-7 .